This TCR beta chain derives from a study of blood T cell repertoires in COVID-19. CDR1 is SGHRS, CDR2 YFSETQ, per germline. The CDR3 contains 14 residues. Losses at the gene ends were 5 bases for V and 6 bases for J; bases not matched to a gene: 5. Libraries were prepared by immunoSEQ multiplex PCR; TCRdb keeps only in-frame clonotypes and omits some of them. Of tens of thousands of clones in the sample, roughly nine tenths were seen once. The receptor was isolated from a man older than 75 in a cohort sampled during active COVID-19. Material: peripheral blood. This chain links TRBV5-1 with TRBJ1-4; 9 bases are a match to TRBD1. The CDR3 region is CASRQQGAYEKLFF. The CDR3 DNA follows: TGCGCCAGCAGGCAACAGGGGGCCTATGAAAAACTGTTTTTT.